Following are 18 T cell receptor beta chains from one sample sequenced in a study of graft-versus-host responses after intestinal transplantation. Profiled with immunoSEQ multiplex PCR; TCRdb holds only in-frame clones, not every one. This table has 90,000 to 150,000 clones, about 95% appearing once. No cognate antigen is known for these TCRs. The material sequenced was unstimulated CD8+ T cells sorted from spleen or lymph node cells, taken before intestinal transplant. Receptors were obtained from a human donor who received an intestinal transplant.

The V gene is TRBV6-5, the J gene TRBJ1-1; D call uncertain. V was trimmed by 2 bases and J by 5 bases, leaving 18 bases between them. CDR1 is MNHEY, CDR2 SVGAGI, per germline. The CDR3 is 16 residues long. The CDR3 spells CASSYHRGWASTEAFF. The DNA for the CDR3 is TGTGCCAGCAGTTACCACCGAGGGTGGGCCTCTACTGAAGCTTTCTTT.

CDR3: CASIGTNYGYTF. As DNA, the CDR3 is TGTGCCAGTATAGGTACTAACTATGGCTACACCTTC. The chain carries TRBV19 and TRBJ1-2; D ambiguous. The CDR3 has 12 residues. CDR1 and CDR2 from the germline V gene are LNHDA and SQIVND (reference sequence). The V end lost 7 bases, the J end lost 0 bases, and 6 bases lay between the germline ends.

The rearrangement uses TRBV6-1 and TRBJ2-3; TRBD2 might be the D (5 bases). With 2 bases removed from V and 6 bases from J, the gap between germline ends came to 18 bases. The CDR3 is made up of 16 amino acids. In germline, CDR1 is MNHNS, CDR2 SASEGT. CDR3 amino acids: CASSEYLLAVYDTQYF. CDR3 DNA: TGTGCCAGCAGTGAATATTTGCTAGCAGTGTACGATACGCAGTATTTT.

The genes are TRBV15 and TRBJ2-5; unclear D gene. The CDR3 has 15 amino acids. V lost 0 bases, J lost 1 base, and 9 bases lay in between. Germline CDR1 reads LNHNV; CDR2 reads YYDKDF (reference sequence). The CDR3 here is CATSRDSAGQETQYF. In DNA, the CDR3 is TGTGCCACCAGCAGAGATTCCGCAGGCCAAGAGACCCAGTACTTC.

The rearrangement joins TRBV5-8 to TRBJ2-1; tentatively, D is TRBD2 (5 bases). The CDR3 sequence is 12 residues long. Germline loops: CDR1 SGHTS, CDR2 YDEGEE. Trimming cost V 0 bases and J 7 bases, with 5 bases left between them. Written as DNA, the CDR3 is TGTGCCAGCAGCTTGGCGGGAAATGAGCAGTTCTTC. It translates to CASSLAGNEQFF.

This clone was seen a handful of times. V usage is TRBV6-1 and J usage is TRBJ2-7; tentatively, D is TRBD2 (5 bases). Germline CDR1 and CDR2: MNHNS and SASEGT. The CDR3 runs to 15 residues. The ends were cut back, 2 bases at V and 1 base at J, with 12 bases in the middle. The CDR3 spells CASSEYGGRSYEQYF. The CDR3 DNA reads as TGTGCCAGCAGTGAATATGGAGGTAGATCCTACGAGCAGTACTTC.

This chain joins TRBV5-1 and TRBJ2-7; D is unclear. The ends were cut back, 0 bases at V and 1 base at J, with 20 bases in the middle. CDR1 SGHRS and CDR2 YFSETQ come from the germline V gene. This CDR3 spans 18 amino acids. The CDR3 loop is CASSLVGRTETRSYEQYF. The CDR3 region has the DNA TGCGCCAGCAGCTTGGTAGGTCGAACGGAAACGAGATCCTACGAGCAGTACTTC.

V gene TRBV27 combines with J gene TRBJ1-5, with 7 bases matching TRBD1. V shed 3 bases and J 4 bases; nucleotides not matched to a gene: 3. Germline V lookup: CDR1 MNHEY, CDR2 SMNVEV (reference sequence). The CDR3 consists of 14 residues. CDR3 in amino acids: CASSFQGGNQPQHF. As DNA, the CDR3 is TGTGCCAGCAGTTTCCAGGGGGGTAATCAGCCCCAGCATTTT.

This clone was observed a single time. The same CDR3 also results from other DNA sequences found in this sample. The chain recombines TRBV11-3 with TRBJ1-1; no firm D call. Trimming removed 5 bases at V and 3 bases at J, with 10 bases between. Germline V gene data show CDR1 as SGHNT and CDR2 as YENEEA. CDR3 length equals 13 residues. CDR3 amino acids: CASSEGVDTEAFF. The CDR3 coding sequence is TGTGCCAGCAGCGAGGGAGTGGACACTGAAGCTTTCTTT.

In the case of this clone: In the same sample, other DNA sequences code for this CDR3. V is TRBV15 and J is TRBJ1-1; 7 nucleotides line up with TRBD1. With 4 bases clipped from V and 5 bases from J, the junction kept 7 bases outside the gene matches. The CDR3 is 14 residues long. Germline V gene sequence: CDR1 LNHNV, CDR2 YYDKDF (reference sequence). The CDR3 nucleotides are TGTGCCACCAGCACCGGGACAGACGGAACTGAAGCTTTCTTT. Protein product: CATSTGTDGTEAFF.

This clone has just one count. The rearrangement uses TRBV11-2 and TRBJ2-7; the D is unclear. The V gene's germline CDR1 is SGHAT and CDR2 FQNNGV. V was shortened by 1 base and J by 2 bases, with 3 bases between the two germline ends. This CDR3 has 12 residues. The CDR3 DNA reads TGTGCCAGCAGCTTAGGTACCTACGAGCAGTACTTC. Translating gives CASSLGTYEQYF.

The chain has TRBV10-2 and TRBJ1-1, with TRBD1 matching over 8 bases. The trim removed 9 bases at V and 11 bases at J, leaving 11 bases unmatched. The CDR3 is 12 amino acids. CDR1 and CDR2 from the germline V gene are WSHSY and SAAADI. DNA for the CDR3: TGCGCCAGTAGATTGACAGGGGCTCGCGCTTTCTTT. It specifies CASRLTGARAFF.

V is TRBV5-6 and J is TRBJ2-1; 10 positions agree with TRBD2. This CDR3 has 19 amino acids. V was pared by 0 bases and J by 8 bases, with 17 bases of the junction left unmatched. CDR1 SGHDT and CDR2 YYEEEE come from the germline V gene. DNA for the CDR3: TGTGCCAGCAGCTTGGAGGTGGGTAAAAGCGGGAGGGCAGCATATGAGCAGTTCTTC. Its protein product is CASSLEVGKSGRAAYEQFF.

Worth noting for this clone: An end of the junction does not agree with germline; a read error may underlie this. The genes are TRBV6-5 and TRBJ1-2, with D possibly being TRBD1 (5 bases). Per the germline V gene, CDR1 is MNHEY and CDR2 is SVGAGI. This CDR3 comprises 10 residues. The CDR3 spells CASREGSVGF. CDR3 bases: TGTGCCAGCAGGGAGGGGAGTGTGGGCTTC.

This chain joins TRBV6-6 and TRBJ1-1; unclear D gene. V lost 2 bases, J lost 3 bases, and 4 bases lay in between. There are 12 residues in the CDR3. Germline CDR1 and CDR2: MNHNY and SVGAGI (reference sequence). CDR3 in DNA: TGTGCCAGCAGTTACGGGGACACTGAAGCTTTCTTT. Translated: CASSYGDTEAFF.

The V gene is TRBV15, the J gene TRBJ2-5, with D possibly matching TRBD2 (5 bases). The CDR3 loop spans 15 amino acids. Germline-derived CDR1 and CDR2 are LNHNV and YYDKDF (reference sequence). Trimming pared 5 bases from V and 4 bases from J, leaving 17 bases between. The chain's CDR3 is CATSDEKRSPETQYF. DNA of the CDR3: TGTGCCACCAGCGATGAGAAGCGGTCACCAGAGACCCAGTACTTC.

The chain uses TRBV27 and TRBJ2-7, with D unresolved. Trimming took 5 bases from V and 7 from J, leaving 15 bases between them. This CDR3 spans 13 amino acids. Germline CDR1 reads MNHEY; CDR2 reads SMNVEV (reference sequence). CDR3 sequence: CASSQSSVREQYF. DNA for the CDR3: TGTGCCAGCAGTCAATCATCGGTCAGAGAGCAGTACTTC.

V usage is TRBV27 and J usage is TRBJ1-2; 7 bases align to TRBD1. This CDR3 contains 15 residues. The J segment lost 5 bases and the V segment lost 4 bases, leaving 10 bases of the junction unmatched. Germline V lookup: CDR1 MNHEY, CDR2 SMNVEV (reference sequence). In DNA, the CDR3 is TGTGCCAGCAGTTCCTTGAACAGGGGATTATATGGCTACACCTTC. Amino acids: CASSSLNRGLYGYTF.